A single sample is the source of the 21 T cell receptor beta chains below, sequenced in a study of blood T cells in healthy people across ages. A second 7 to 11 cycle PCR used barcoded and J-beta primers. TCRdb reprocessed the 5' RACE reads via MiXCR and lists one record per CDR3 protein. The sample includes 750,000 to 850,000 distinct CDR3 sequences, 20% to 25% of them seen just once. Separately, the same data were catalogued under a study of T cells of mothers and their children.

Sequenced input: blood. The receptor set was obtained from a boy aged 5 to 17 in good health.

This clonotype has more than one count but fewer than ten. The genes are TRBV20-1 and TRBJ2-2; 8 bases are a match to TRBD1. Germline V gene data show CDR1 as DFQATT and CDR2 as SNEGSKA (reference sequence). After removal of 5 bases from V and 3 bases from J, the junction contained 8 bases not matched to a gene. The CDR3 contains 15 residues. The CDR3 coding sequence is TGCAGTGCTTCCTCCCTGACAGGGGACACCGGGGAGCTGTTTTTT. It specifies CSASSLTGDTGELFF.

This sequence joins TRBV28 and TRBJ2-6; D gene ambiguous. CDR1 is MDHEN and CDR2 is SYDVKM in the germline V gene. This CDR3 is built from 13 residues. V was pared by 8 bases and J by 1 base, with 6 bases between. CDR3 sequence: CASFTSGANVLTF. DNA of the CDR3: TGTGCCAGCTTCACTTCTGGGGCCAACGTCCTGACTTTC.

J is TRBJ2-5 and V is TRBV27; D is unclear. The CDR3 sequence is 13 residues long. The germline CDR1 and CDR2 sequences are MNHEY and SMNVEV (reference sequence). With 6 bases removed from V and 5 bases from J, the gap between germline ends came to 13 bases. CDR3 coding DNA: TGTGCCAGCAGGGGGAATGCCCGGGAGACCCAGTACTTC. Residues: CASRGNARETQYF.

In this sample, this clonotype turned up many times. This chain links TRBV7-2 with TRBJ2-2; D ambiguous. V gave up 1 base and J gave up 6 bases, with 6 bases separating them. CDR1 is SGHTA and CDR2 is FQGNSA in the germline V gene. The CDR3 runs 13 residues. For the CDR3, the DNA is TGTGCCAGCAGCTTAGGCCCCGCCGGGGAGCTGTTTTTT. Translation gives CASSLGPAGELFF.

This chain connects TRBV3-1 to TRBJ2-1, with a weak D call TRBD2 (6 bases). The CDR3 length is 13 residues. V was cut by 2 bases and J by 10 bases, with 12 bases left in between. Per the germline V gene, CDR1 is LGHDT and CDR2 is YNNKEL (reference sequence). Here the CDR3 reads CASSQYTGGEQFF. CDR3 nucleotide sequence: TGTGCCAGCAGCCAATACACTGGAGGGGAGCAGTTCTTC.

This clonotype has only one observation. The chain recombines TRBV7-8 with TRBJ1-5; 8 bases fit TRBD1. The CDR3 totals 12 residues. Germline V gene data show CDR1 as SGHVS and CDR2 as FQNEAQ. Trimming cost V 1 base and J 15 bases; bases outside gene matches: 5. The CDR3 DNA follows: TGTGCCAGCAGCTTAGGTGGGACAGGAGTGCATTTT. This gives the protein CASSLGGTGVHF. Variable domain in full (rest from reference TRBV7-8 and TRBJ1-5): GAGVSQSPRYKVAKRGQDVALRCDPISGHVSLFWYQQALGQGPEFLTYFQNEAQLDKSGLPSDRFFAERPEGSVSTLKIQRTQQEDSAVYLCASSLGGTGVHFGDGTRLSIL.

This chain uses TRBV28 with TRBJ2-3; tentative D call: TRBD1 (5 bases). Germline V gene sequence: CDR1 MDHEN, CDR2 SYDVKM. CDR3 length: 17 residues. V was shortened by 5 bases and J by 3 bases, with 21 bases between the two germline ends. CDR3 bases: TGTGCCAGCAGTGGCCCACTCGACCTACAGGAAACAGATACGCAGTATTTT. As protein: CASSGPLDLQETDTQYF.

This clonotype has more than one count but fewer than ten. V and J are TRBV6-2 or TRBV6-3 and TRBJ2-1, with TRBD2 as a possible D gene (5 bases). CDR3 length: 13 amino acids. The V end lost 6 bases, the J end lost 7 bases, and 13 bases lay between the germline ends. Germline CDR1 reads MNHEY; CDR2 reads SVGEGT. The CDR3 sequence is CASRSGRGNEQFF. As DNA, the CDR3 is TGTGCCAGCAGATCGGGCCGAGGGAATGAGCAGTTCTTC.

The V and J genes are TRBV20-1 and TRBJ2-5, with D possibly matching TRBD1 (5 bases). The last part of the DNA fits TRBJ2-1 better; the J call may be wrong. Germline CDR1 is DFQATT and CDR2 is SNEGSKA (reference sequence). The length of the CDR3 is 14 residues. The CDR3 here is CSARIRVLYNEQFF. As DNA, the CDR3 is TGCAGTGCTAGAATCAGGGTCCTCTACAATGAGCAGTTCTTC.

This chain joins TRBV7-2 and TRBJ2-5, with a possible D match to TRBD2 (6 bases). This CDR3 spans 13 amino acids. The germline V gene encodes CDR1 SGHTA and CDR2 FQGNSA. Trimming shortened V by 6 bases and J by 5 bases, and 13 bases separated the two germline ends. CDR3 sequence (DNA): TGTGCCAGCAGGAGGCGGGGTTCGGAGACCCAGTACTTC. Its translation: CASRRRGSETQYF.

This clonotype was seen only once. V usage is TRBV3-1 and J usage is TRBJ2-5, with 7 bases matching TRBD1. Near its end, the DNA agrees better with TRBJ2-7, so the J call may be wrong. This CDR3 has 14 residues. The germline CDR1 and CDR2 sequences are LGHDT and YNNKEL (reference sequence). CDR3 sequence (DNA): TGTGCCAGCAGCCAACAGGGACAGAAATACGAGCAGTACTTC. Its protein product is CASSQQGQKYEQYF.

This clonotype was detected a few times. DNA for the CDR3: TGTGCCAGCAGCTTATTCAGGGGGTCGTCCGGGGAGCTGTTTTTT. This gives the protein CASSLFRGSSGELFF. The J gene is TRBJ2-2, the V gene TRBV11-1, with 7 nucleotides matching TRBD1. The CDR3 is made up of 15 amino acids. Germline CDR1 reads SGHAT; CDR2 reads FQDESV (reference sequence). Trimming at V came to 2 bases and at J to 6 bases, leaving 6 bases not matched to a gene. Variable domain in full (rest from reference TRBV11-1 and TRBJ2-2): EAEVAQSPRYKITEKSQAVAFWCDPISGHATLYWYRQILGQGPELLVQFQDESVVDDSQLPKDRFSAERLKGVDSTLKIQPAELGDSAMYLCASSLFRGSSGELFFGEGSRLTVL.

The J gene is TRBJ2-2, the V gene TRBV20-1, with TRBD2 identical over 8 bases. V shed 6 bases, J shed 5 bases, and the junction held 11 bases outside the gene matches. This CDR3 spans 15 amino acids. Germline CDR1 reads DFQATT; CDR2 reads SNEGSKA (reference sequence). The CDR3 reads CSAPARGAGTGELFF. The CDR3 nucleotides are TGCAGTGCCCCCGCGCGGGGGGCTGGTACCGGGGAGCTGTTTTTT.

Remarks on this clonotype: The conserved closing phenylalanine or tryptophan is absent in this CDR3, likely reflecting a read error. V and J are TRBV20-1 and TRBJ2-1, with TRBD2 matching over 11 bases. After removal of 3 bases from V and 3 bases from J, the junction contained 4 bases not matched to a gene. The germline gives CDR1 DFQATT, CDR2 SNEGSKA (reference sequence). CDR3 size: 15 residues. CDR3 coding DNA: TGCAGTGCTAGTCGACTAGCGGGACTCTACAATGAGCAGTTCTCC. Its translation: CSASRLAGLYNEQFS.

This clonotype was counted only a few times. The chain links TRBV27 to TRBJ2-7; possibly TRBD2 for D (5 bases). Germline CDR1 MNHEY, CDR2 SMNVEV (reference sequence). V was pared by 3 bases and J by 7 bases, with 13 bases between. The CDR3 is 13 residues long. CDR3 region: CASSFYGGEEQYF. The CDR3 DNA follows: TGTGCCAGCAGTTTTTACGGTGGGGAGGAGCAGTACTTC.

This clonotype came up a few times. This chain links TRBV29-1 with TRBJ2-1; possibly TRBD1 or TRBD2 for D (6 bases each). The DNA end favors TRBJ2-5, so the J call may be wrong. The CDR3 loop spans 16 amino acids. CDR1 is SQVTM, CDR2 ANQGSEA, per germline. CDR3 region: CSAEGGTRKQPATQYF. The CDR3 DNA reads TGCAGCGCCGAAGGGGGGACAAGAAAACAGCCAGCGACCCAGTACTTC.

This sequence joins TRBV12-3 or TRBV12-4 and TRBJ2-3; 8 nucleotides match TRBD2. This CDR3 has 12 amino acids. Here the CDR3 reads CAGRAGADTQYF. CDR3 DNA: TGTGCTGGCAGAGCGGGAGCCGATACGCAGTATTTT.

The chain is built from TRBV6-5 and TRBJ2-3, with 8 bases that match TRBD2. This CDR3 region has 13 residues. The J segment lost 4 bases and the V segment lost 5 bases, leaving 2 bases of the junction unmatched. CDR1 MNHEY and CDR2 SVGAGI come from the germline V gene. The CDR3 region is CASSRRGADTQYF. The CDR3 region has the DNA TGTGCCAGCAGTAGGCGGGGGGCAGATACGCAGTATTTT.

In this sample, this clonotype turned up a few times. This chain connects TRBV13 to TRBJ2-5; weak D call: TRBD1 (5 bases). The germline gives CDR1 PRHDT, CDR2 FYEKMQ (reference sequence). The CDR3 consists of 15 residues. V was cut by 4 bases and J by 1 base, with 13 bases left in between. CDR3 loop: CASSSGGQGQETQYF. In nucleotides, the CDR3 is TGTGCCAGCAGCTCGGGTGGGCAGGGCCAAGAGACCCAGTACTTC.

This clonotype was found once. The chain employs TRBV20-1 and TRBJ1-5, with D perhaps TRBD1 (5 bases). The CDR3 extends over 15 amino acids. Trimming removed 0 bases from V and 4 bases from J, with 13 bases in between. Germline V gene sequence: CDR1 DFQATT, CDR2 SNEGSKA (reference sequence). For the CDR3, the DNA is TGCAGTGCTAGAGAACCGGGACTTCGAAATCAGCCCCAGCATTTT. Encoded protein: CSAREPGLRNQPQHF.

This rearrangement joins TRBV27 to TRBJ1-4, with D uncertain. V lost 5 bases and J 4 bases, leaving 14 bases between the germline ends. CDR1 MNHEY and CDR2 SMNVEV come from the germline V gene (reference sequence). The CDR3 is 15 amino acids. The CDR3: CASSPGARSNEKLFF. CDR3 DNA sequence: TGTGCCAGCAGTCCCGGCGCTCGGAGTAATGAAAAACTGTTTTTT.